The present entry profiles one T cell receptor beta chain with its context. What it binds is not known. Selected positively for CCR7 and CD45RO-negative, naive CD8 cells excluded terminally differentiated effector memory CD45RA+ cells. Participating donors were healthy, HIV-negative adults free of recent acute infections or vaccinations. This sample is part of a study of shared clonotypes between healthy human individuals. When replicate PCRs were run on sorted subsets, they used 200 to 250 ng DNA, around 33,000 T cell genomes. Clones were sequenced by immunoSEQ multiplex PCR, and TCRdb holds only the in-frame ones, with some missing. The profile shows about 2.1 million clones, 93% of them singletons. Per the germline V gene, CDR1 is MNHNY and CDR2 is SVGAGI (reference sequence). CDR3 length: 12 residues. Trimming left V 3 bases short and J 7 bases short, with 9 bases between. Points from the study as a whole: Clonotypes that were shared across a few donors made up around 5.5% of naive CD4 clonotypes. Sorted-subset sequencing, rarefaction showed, was incomplete despite large depth.

The chain combines TRBV6-6 with TRBJ2-5; D unresolved. This receptor was obtained from a man aged 18 to 35 in good health. Some clones in this sample may be carry-over from other donors' samples. The sample comprised naive CD8+ T cells from PBMCs. The CDR3 DNA reads TGTGCCAGCAGTTATTCGACCTCGACCCAGTACTTC. Its translation: CASSYSTSTQYF.